This T cell receptor beta chain was obtained from a study of T cell responses to AZD1222 COVID-19 vaccine. Looking at the study overall: Pooled in the analysis were second doses at about 4 or about 12 weeks.

Findings of the study overall: Two AZD1222 administrations were followed by greater Spike-specific TCR breadth and depth. There were mostly white British donors and more females than males, and clonal diversity was possibly underestimated. With dominance at 160-218 and 743-854, vaccine-associated CD4 TCRs spanned spike.

In the case of this clone: As yet, its antigen is unknown.

TCRdb's copy holds only in-frame clones and misses some; the assay was immunoSEQ multiplex PCR. The sample includes 150,000 to 200,000 clones, 94% of them seen just once. In germline, CDR1 is SEHNR, CDR2 FQNEAQ (reference sequence). The CDR3 loop spans 16 amino acids. With V trimmed by 2 bases and J by 6 bases, 6 bases remained unmatched. Sequences were derived from peripheral blood, sampled on day 0 of AZD1222 vaccination. This receptor was taken from an adult in good health. J is TRBJ2-1 and V is TRBV7-9, with 11 bases that match TRBD2. CDR3 in amino acids: CASSLSGGLAANEQFF. DNA of the CDR3: TGTGCCAGCAGCTTATCAGGGGGACTAGCGGCCAATGAGCAGTTCTTC.